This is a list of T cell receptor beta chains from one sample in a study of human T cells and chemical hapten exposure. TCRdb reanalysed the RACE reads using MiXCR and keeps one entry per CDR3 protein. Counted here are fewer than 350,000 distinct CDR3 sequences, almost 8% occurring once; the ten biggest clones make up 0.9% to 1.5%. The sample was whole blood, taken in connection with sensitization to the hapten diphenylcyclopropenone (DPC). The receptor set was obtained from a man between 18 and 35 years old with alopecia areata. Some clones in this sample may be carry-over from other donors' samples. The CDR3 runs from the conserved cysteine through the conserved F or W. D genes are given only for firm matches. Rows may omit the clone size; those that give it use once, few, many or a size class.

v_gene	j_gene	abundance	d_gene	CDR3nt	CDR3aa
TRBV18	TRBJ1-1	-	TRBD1	TGTGCCAGCTCACCGCCCCGCCTCGACAGGGGGGAGGACGCTTTCTTT	CASSPPRLDRGEDAFF
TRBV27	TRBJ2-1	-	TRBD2	TGTGCCAGCCGGAGGACTAGCGGAAGTGAGCAGTCCTTC	CASRRTSGSEQSF
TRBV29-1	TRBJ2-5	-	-	TGCAGCGTCGTCCCGGGACGCGGGGATTTCCAAGAGACCCAGTACTTC	CSVVPGRGDFQETQYF
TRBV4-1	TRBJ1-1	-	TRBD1	TGCGCCAGCAGTCATCTGGGACAGGGGGCGATTGGTGCTTTCTTT	CASSHLGQGAIGAFF
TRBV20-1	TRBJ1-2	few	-	TGCAGTGCAAAGGCGGGTTGGAGCTATGGCTACACCTTC	CSAKAGWSYGYTF
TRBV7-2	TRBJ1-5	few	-	TGTGCCAGCAGCTTAGTTACGGGGGGCAATCAGCCCCAGCATTTT	CASSLVTGGNQPQHF
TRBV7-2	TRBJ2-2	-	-	TGTGCCAGCAGCTTAGAACCGGGACAGAACACCGGGGAGCTGTTTTTT	CASSLEPGQNTGELFF
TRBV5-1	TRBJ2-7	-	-	TGCGCCAGCAGCTTGTCTCCCGGGGGATATGCCGAGCAGTACTTC	CASSLSPGGYAEQYF
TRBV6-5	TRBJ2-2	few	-	TGTGCCAGCAGTTACTCTAGAGGGGAGAACACCGGGGAGCTGTTTTTT	CASSYSRGENTGELFF
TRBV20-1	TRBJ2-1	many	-	TGCAGTGCACTATCCGGATCCTCCTACAATGAGCAGTTCTTC	CSALSGSSYNEQFF
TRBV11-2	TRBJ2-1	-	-	TGTGCCAGCAGCTTAGGGGGTTATAGGGGGACCTACAATGAGCAGTTCTTC	CASSLGGYRGTYNEQFF
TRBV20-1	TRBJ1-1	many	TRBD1	TGCAGTGCTAGAGAACCCACAGGGGTCACTGAAGCTTTCTTT	CSAREPTGVTEAFF
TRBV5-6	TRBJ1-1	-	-	TGTGCCAGCAGCTTGGCGGACACCTACACTGAAGCTTTCTTT	CASSLADTYTEAFF
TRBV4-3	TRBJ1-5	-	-	TGCGCCAGCAGCCAAGACTGGGTAGGACAAAATCAGCCCCAGCATTTT	CASSQDWVGQNQPQHF
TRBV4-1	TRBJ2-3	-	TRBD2	TGCGCCAGCAGCCAAGGTAGCGGGGGTCTAGATACGCAGTATTTT	CASSQGSGGLDTQYF
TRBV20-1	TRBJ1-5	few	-	TGCAGTGCTAGAGGCGCGGGTGTAGGCAATCAGCCCCAGCATTTT	CSARGAGVGNQPQHF
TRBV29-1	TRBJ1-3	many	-	TGCAGCGTTGCCCCAGGGACTGGAAACACCATATATTTT	CSVAPGTGNTIYF
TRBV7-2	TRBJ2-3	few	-	TGTGCCAGCAGCTTAGTGGGGACGGGAGTCACAGATACGCAGTATTTT	CASSLVGTGVTDTQYF
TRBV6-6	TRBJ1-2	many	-	TGTGCCAGCAGTTGGGTCGACGGCTATGGCTACACCTTC	CASSWVDGYGYTF
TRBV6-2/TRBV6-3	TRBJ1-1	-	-	TGTGCCAGCAGTTATGTAGGCAGGGAGCCTGAAGCTTTCTTT	CASSYVGREPEAFF
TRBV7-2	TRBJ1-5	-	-	TGTGCCAGCAGCACGTCGTGGGACCGGCCCCAGCATTTT	CASSTSWDRPQHF
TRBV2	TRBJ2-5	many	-	TGTGCCAGCAGTGATACTCAAGAGACCCAGTACTTC	CASSDTQETQYF
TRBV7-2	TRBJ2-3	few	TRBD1	TGTGCCAGCAGGAAGGACAGGGTCTGGGGCACAGATACGCAGTATTTT	CASRKDRVWGTDTQYF
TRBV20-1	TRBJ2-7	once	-	TGCAGTGGAGAAAGGAACTCCTACGAGCAGTACTTC	CSGERNSYEQYF
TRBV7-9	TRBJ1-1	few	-	TGTGCCAGCAGCTTAGACAGGGCTAATAGCCCTGAAGCTTTCTTT	CASSLDRANSPEAFF
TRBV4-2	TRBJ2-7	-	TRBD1	TGTGCCAGCAGCCAAGAGCAGGGGGTGGTCGAGCAGTACTTC	CASSQEQGVVEQYF
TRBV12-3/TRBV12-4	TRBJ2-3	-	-	TGTGCCAGCAGTTTATTTTCGGACACTAGCACAGATACGCAGTATTTT	CASSLFSDTSTDTQYF
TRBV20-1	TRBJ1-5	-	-	TGCAGTGCCACCCCTGAGAGCGTCAATCAGCCCCAGCATTTT	CSATPESVNQPQHF
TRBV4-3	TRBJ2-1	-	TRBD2	TGCGCCAGCAGCCAAGATTATAGGACTAGCGGGGGTCGTGAGCAGTTCTTC	CASSQDYRTSGGREQFF
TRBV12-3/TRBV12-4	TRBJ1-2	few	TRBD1	TGTGCCAGCAGTTGGGGGGACAGGGACTACACCTTC	CASSWGDRDYTF
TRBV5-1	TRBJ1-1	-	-	TGTGCCAGCAGCTTATATTTCGGGGGAAACACTGAAGCTTTCTTT	CASSLYFGGNTEAFF
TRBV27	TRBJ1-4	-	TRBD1	TGTGCCAGCAGACGGAGGGACAGGCTTAATGAAAAACTGTTTTTT	CASRRRDRLNEKLFF
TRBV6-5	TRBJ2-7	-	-	TGTGCCAGCAGCCCTCCGTGGCCCTACGAGCAGTACTTC	CASSPPWPYEQYF
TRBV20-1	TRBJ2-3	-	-	TGCAGTGCGAAACCGGGACTCCAAAGGAACACAGATACGCAGTATTTT	CSAKPGLQRNTDTQYF
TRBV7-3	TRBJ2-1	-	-	TGTGCCAGCAGCTTAAGCGGCAGGGACAATGAGCAGTTCTTC	CASSLSGRDNEQFF
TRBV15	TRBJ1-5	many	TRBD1	TGTGCCACCAGCGAGGACAGGGGCAATCAGCCCCAGCATTTT	CATSEDRGNQPQHF
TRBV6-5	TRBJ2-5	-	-	TGTGCCAGCAGTGGCGGAGGGGGGGGCCCGGAGACCCAGTACTTC	CASSGGGGGPETQYF
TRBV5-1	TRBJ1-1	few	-	TGCGCCAGCAGCGTCCTGGGGGGCCTCCTGAACACTGAAGCTTTCTTT	CASSVLGGLLNTEAFF
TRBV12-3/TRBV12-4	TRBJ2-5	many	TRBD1	TGTGCCAGCAGTCCGGGACAGGGTTCTCGTCAAGAGACCCAGTACTTC	CASSPGQGSRQETQYF
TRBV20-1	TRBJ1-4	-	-	TGCAGTGCTAGGGGTCTAAAGAATGAAAAACTGTTTTTT	CSARGLKNEKLFF
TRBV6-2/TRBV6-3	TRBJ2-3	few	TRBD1	TGTGCCAGCAGTGAGCTTGGGACAGGGGGCGACGATACGCAGTATTTT	CASSELGTGGDDTQYF
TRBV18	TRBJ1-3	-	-	TGTGCCAGCTCAGTGAAGACACACACCAACTCTGGAAACACCATATATTTT	CASSVKTHTNSGNTIYF
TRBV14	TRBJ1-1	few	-	TGTGCCAGCAGCCAAGACGGGGGCTCTTTTAAAGCTTTCTTT	CASSQDGGSFKAFF
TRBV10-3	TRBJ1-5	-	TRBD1	TGTGCCATCAGTGAGTCTAAGAGGGGGCAAAGACCCAATCAGCCCCAGCATTTT	CAISESKRGQRPNQPQHF
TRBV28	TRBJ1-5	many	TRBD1	TGTGCCAGCAGTTTAAAGGGTACAGGGGCCCGGCAGCCCCAGCATTTT	CASSLKGTGARQPQHF
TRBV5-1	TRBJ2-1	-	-	TGCGCCAGCAGCTTGGAAGGGAGCTACAATGAGCAGTTCTTC	CASSLEGSYNEQFF
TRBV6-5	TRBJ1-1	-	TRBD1	TGTGCCAGCAGTTATTTGCAGACAGGGGTTTCTGAAGCTTTCTTT	CASSYLQTGVSEAFF
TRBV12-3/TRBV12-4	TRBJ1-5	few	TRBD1	TGTGCCAGCAGTAAGGGACAGGGACGGTTGGGCAATCAGCCCCAGCATTTT	CASSKGQGRLGNQPQHF
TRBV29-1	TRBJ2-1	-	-	TGCAGCGTTGAAAGGCCCAGCAGCGATTCCTACAATGAGCAGTTCTTC	CSVERPSSDSYNEQFF
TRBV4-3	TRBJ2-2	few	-	TGCGCCAGCAGCCAAGGCCTCCCTTTCCGGGGGAACACCGGGGAGCTGTTTTTT	CASSQGLPFRGNTGELFF
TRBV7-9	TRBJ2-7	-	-	TGTGCCAGCAGCTTCCGGGACGGACCCTACGAGCAGTACTTC	CASSFRDGPYEQYF